Below, 10 T cell receptor beta chains from the same sample are listed, as sequenced in a study. TCRdb processed the 5' RACE reads anew with MiXCR; each CDR3 protein has one entry. Of 55,000 to 75,000 distinct CDR3 sequences in the sample, nearly 30% are singletons; the top ten hold roughly 2.1%. The sequencing sample was made of tumor-infiltrating naive CD4+ T cells sorted from the breast tumor. Subset described: naive CD4+ T cells, CD4+CD45RA+CD25-. These TCRs come from a female donor with breast cancer.

The chain has TRBV20-1 and TRBJ1-5; D gene ambiguous. The CDR3 is 15 residues long. Germline lookup yields CDR1 DFQATT and CDR2 SNEGSKA (reference sequence). V was trimmed by 5 bases and J by 0 bases, leaving 14 bases between them. The CDR3 sequence: CSASSPPYSNQPQHF. The CDR3 DNA is TGCAGTGCTTCTTCCCCGCCTTATAGCAATCAGCCCCAGCATTTT.

This chain joins TRBV6-6 and TRBJ1-1, with D possibly TRBD1 on 6 matching bases. V shed 5 bases and J shed 5 bases, with 12 bases lying between them. The germline CDR1 and CDR2 sequences are MNHNY and SVGAGI (reference sequence). The CDR3 spans 13 residues. In DNA form, the CDR3 reads TGTGCCAGCAGTATATCAGGGGAGACTGAAGCTTTCTTT. Translation gives CASSISGETEAFF.

This clonotype has only one observation. The chain links TRBV14 to TRBJ2-1, with 9 nucleotides matching TRBD1. This CDR3 is 16 amino acids long. CDR1 is SGHDN and CDR2 is FVKESK in the germline V gene. The ends lost 4 bases at V and 2 bases at J; junction bases unmatched: 6. The CDR3 region has the DNA TGTGCCAGCAGCCGCCCCGGGACAGGGCCCTACAATGAGCAGTTCTTC. This encodes CASSRPGTGPYNEQFF. The complete variable domain, with remaining parts taken from reference TRBV14 and TRBJ2-1, reads EAGVTQFPSHSVIEKGQTVTLRCDPISGHDNLYWYRRVMGKEIKFLLHFVKESKQDESGMPNNRFLAERTGGTYSTLKVQPAELEDSGVYFCASSRPGTGPYNEQFFGPGTRLTVL.

This clonotype has a handful of counts. DNA of the CDR3: TGTGCCAGCAGTTCCCGGGACAGGGAGTACAATGAGCAGTTCTTC. Its translation is CASSSRDREYNEQFF. The J gene is TRBJ2-1, the V gene TRBV6-2 or TRBV6-3, with 9 bases matching TRBD1. Unmatched junction bases numbered 5, after V lost 4 bases and J lost 4 bases. Germline V gene data show CDR1 as MNHEY and CDR2 as SVGEGT. This CDR3 spans 15 amino acids.

The gene calls are TRBV6-2 or TRBV6-3 and TRBJ2-5, with 7 bases that match TRBD2. Germline trimming cut 0 bases from V and 2 bases from J; bases unmatched to any gene: 6. The CDR3 sequence is 16 residues long. Per the germline V gene, CDR1 is MNHEY and CDR2 is SVGEGT. CDR3 sequence (DNA): TGTGCCAGCAGTTACTCGAGATTAGCGGGTCAAGAGACCCAGTACTTC. It yields the protein CASSYSRLAGQETQYF.

V is TRBV3-1 and J is TRBJ1-2; D ambiguous. With 1 base removed from V and 6 bases from J, the gap between germline ends came to 6 bases. Germline V CDR1 and CDR2: LGHDT, YNNKEL (reference sequence). This CDR3 comprises 12 residues. The CDR3 bases are TGTGCCAGCAGCCAAGTCAATCATGGCTACACCTTC. Translation gives CASSQVNHGYTF. The variable domain in full, completed from reference TRBV3-1 and TRBJ1-2, reads DTAVSQTPKYLVTQMGNDKSIKCEQNLGHDTMYWYKQDSKKFLKIMFSYNNKELIINETVPNRFSPKSPDKAHLNLHINSLELGDSAVYFCASSQVNHGYTFGSGTRLTVV.

This clonotype was seen a handful of times. J is TRBJ2-3 and V is TRBV10-3; 10 nucleotides line up with TRBD1. CDR1 and CDR2 from the germline V gene are ENHRY and SYGVKD. J gave up 3 bases and V 4 bases, and 1 base lay outside the gene matches. This CDR3 has 14 residues. The CDR3 coding sequence is TGTGCCATCAGTGGGGACAGGGGAACAGATACGCAGTATTTT. This sequence encodes CAISGDRGTDTQYF.

V usage is TRBV20-1 and J usage is TRBJ1-4, with D hard to call. CDR1 is DFQATT and CDR2 is SNEGSKA in the germline V gene (reference sequence). The CDR3 totals 13 residues. Trimming pared 3 bases from V and 7 bases from J, leaving 12 bases between. The CDR3 loop reads CSASVGPGEKLFF. The DNA for the CDR3 is TGCAGTGCTAGTGTAGGACCGGGTGAAAAACTGTTTTTT.

This clonotype was seen at least ten times. CDR3 loop: CASSFVLASYEQYF. DNA for the CDR3: TGTGCCAGCAGTTTTGTGCTAGCGAGCTACGAGCAGTACTTC. The chain is built from TRBV28 and TRBJ2-7; D might be TRBD2 (6 bases). The CDR3 is 14 amino acids. In germline, CDR1 is MDHEN, CDR2 SYDVKM. Trimming pared 3 bases from V and 3 bases from J, leaving 12 bases between.

This clonotype was observed a handful of times. The rearrangement uses TRBV7-9 and TRBJ2-1; 8 nucleotides match TRBD1. Germline CDR1 SEHNR, CDR2 FQNEAQ (reference sequence). CDR3 size: 14 residues. V was pared by 6 bases and J by 10 bases, with 11 bases of the junction left unmatched. The CDR3 DNA sequence: TGTGCCAGCAGGGAGAGGCAGGGGGCTAACGAGCAGTTCTTC. It specifies CASRERQGANEQFF.